This note documents a single T cell receptor beta chain sequence. Original data processing: By means of reference gene primer amplification, nucleated cell counts were estimated. Here immunoSEQ multiplex PCR was the method, and the copy in TCRdb shows in-frame clones only, minus some. V and J calls and clone size come straight from that table; D and trimming were deduced from the DNA. The sample holds over 250,000 clones, approximately 83% seen once. This record belongs to a study of blood T cell repertoires in COVID-19. Background on the study: PBMCs, B-cell-depleted T cells, or T cells provided the cDNA or gDNA that made up the material.

The TCR sequence derives from a woman aged 70 to 79 with acute or convalescent COVID-19. Sequenced material: peripheral blood.

CDR3 nucleotides: TGTGCCAGCAGCCGACAGGGAGGTAGCACTGAAGCTTTCTTT. Its translation: CASSRQGGSTEAFF. The chain has TRBV7-9 and TRBJ1-1; 7 nucleotides agree with TRBD1. Trimming took 5 bases from V and 4 from J; bases not matched to a gene: 7. There are 14 residues in the CDR3. The germline V gene has CDR1 SEHNR and CDR2 FQNEAQ (reference sequence).